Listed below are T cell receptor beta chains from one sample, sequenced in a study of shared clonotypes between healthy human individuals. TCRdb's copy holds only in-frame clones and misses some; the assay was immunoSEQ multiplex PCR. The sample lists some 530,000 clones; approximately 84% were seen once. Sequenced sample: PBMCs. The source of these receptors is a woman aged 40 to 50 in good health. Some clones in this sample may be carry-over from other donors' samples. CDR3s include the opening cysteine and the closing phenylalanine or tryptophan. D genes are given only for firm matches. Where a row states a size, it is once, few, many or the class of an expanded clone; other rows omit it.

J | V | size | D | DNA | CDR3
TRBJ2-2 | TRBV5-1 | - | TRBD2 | TGCGCCAGCAGCTGGGGAGGGCCCCGGGGCACCGGGGAGCTGTTTTTT | CASSWGGPRGTGELFF
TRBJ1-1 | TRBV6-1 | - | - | TGTGCCAGCAGCCTTTCGGTGACTGAAGCTTTCTTT | CASSLSVTEAFF
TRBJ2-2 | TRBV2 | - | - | TGTGCCAGCCAAGGCCCCGGGACGACCGGGGAGCTGTTTTTT | CASQGPGTTGELFF
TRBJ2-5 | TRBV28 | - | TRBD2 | TGTGCCAGCAGTTTGACTGGACTAGCGGAGGGGGAGACCCAGTACTTC | CASSLTGLAEGETQYF
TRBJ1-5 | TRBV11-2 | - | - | TGTGCCAGCAGCTTAGAGAGGAACAATCAGCCCCAGCATTTT | CASSLERNNQPQHF
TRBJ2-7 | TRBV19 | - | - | TGTGCCAGTAGTAGGTCGGGCTCCTACGAGCAGTACTTC | CASSRSGSYEQYF
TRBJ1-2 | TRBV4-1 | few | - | TGCGCCAGTTCGGCTGGGGTGGGCTATGGCTACACCTTC | CASSAGVGYGYTF
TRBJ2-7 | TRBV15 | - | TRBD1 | TGTGCCACCAGCAGGCTTGGGGCAGGGGGTTCCTATGAGCAGTACTTC | CATSRLGAGGSYEQYF
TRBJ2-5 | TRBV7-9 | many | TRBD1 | TGTGCCAGCAGCTTAGATGGCGGACAGGGTCAAGAGACCCAGTACTTC | CASSLDGGQGQETQYF
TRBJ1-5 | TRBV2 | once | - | TGTGCCAGCAGTGAAGTACAGGTGTATCAGCCCCAGCATTTT | CASSEVQVYQPQHF
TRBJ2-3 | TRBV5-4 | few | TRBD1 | TGTGCCAGCAGCTCCCGGACAGGGGGCCTCGATACGCAGTATTTT | CASSSRTGGLDTQYF
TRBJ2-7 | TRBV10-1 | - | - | TGCGCCACTCCCAGGGGTCGCTCCTACGAGCAGTACTTC | CATPRGRSYEQYF
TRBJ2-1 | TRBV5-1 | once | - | TGCGCCAGCAGCTTGCTAGGGAATAGGAACGATGAGCAGTTCTTC | CASSLLGNRNDEQFF
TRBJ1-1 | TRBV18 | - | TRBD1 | TGTGCCAGCTCACCACTCCGGGACAGTGAAGCTTTCTTT | CASSPLRDSEAFF
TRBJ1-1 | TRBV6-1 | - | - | TGTGCCAGCAGTGAAAGGGGACAGAACACTGAAGCTTTCTTT | CASSERGQNTEAFF
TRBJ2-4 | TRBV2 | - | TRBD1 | TGTGCCAGCAGTGAAGGGGCCAGGGGGAGAAACATTCAGTACTTC | CASSEGARGRNIQYF
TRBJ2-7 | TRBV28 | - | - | TGTGCCAGCAGTCCTTCCTATGCCTACGAGCAGTACTTC | CASSPSYAYEQYF
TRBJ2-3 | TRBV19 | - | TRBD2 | TGTGCCAGTGGCCCGCTAGCGGGGGACACAGATACGCAGTATTTT | CASGPLAGDTDTQYF
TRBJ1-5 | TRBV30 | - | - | TGTGCCTGGAGTGTACGGGGGAATCAGCCCCAGCATTTT | CAWSVRGNQPQHF
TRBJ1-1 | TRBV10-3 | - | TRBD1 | TGTGCCATCAGTGAGTCGTCCCCGGGACAGGGTATGAACACTGAAGCTTTCTTT | CAISESSPGQGMNTEAFF
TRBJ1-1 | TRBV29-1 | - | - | TGCAGAGTTGAAGTTAGGGGAACTGAAGCTTTCTTC | CRVEVRGTEAFF
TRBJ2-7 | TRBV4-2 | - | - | TGTGCCAGCAGCCAAGAAATAGACAGCTCCTACGAGCAGTACTTC | CASSQEIDSSYEQYF
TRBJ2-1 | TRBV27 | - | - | TGTGCCAGCAATATTGGGAAAAACACCGGCGACAATGAGCAGTTCTTC | CASNIGKNTGDNEQFF
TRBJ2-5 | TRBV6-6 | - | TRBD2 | TGTGCCAGCAGTCCTCTAGCGGAAAAAGAGACCCAGTACTTC | CASSPLAEKETQYF
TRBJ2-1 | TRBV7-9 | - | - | TGTGCCAGCCGTTCTTCGGGGGGCGAGCAGTTCTTC | CASRSSGGEQFF
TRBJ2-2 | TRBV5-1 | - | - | TGCGCCAGCAGCTCCAACGGGGGTCCCACAGGGCGCGCCAGCACCGGGGAGCTGTTTTTT | CASSSNGGPTGRASTGELFF
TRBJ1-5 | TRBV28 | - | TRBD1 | TGTGCCAGCAGTTTGGGACAGGCCCCCTATAGCAATCAGCCCCAGCATTTT | CASSLGQAPYSNQPQHF
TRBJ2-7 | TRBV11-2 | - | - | TGTGCCAGCAGCTTAGGGCTCGGGCTCTACGAGCAGTACTTC | CASSLGLGLYEQYF
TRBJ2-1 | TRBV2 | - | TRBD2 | TGTGCCAGCAGTCCCCCGGGACTAGCGGGAGGGGATGAGCAGTTCTTC | CASSPPGLAGGDEQFF
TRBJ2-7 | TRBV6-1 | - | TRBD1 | TGTGCCAGCAGTGAAGGGACAGGGGGCATCTACGAGCAGTACTTC | CASSEGTGGIYEQYF
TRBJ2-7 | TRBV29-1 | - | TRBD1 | TGCAGCGTTGTCGGGACAGGGGGCCTGGAGCAGTACTTC | CSVVGTGGLEQYF
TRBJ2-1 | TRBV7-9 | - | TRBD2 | TGTGCCAGCAGCCACCTAGCGGGAGGGCCAAGAGTGAATGAGCAGTTCTTC | CASSHLAGGPRVNEQFF
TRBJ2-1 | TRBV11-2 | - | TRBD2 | TGTGCCAGCAGCCCGGGACTAGCGGGAGTCAATGAGCAGTTCTTC | CASSPGLAGVNEQFF
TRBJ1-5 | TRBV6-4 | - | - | TGTGCCAGCAGTGACTCAGGGGATGCAGGGTGTAGCAATCAGCCCCAGCATTTT | CASSDSGDAGCSNQPQHF
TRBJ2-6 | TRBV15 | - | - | TGTGCCACCAGCAGAGCCTTAAACTCTGGGGCCAACGTCCTGACTTTC | CATSRALNSGANVLTF
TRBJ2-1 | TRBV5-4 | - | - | TGTGCCAGCAGCCTCGGAGGAGAAAGCGGCAATGAGCAGTTCTTC | CASSLGGESGNEQFF
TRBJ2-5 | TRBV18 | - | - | TGTGCCAGCTCACCACCCGGGATGTACCAAGAGACCCAGTACTTC | CASSPPGMYQETQYF
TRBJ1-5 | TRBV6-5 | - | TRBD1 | TGTGCCAGCAGTGTCACAGGGGGCGGCAATCAGCCCCAGCATTTT | CASSVTGGGNQPQHF
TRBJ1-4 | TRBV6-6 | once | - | TGTGCCAGCAGGCGAGGACTCAATAATGAAAAACTGTTTTTT | CASRRGLNNEKLFF
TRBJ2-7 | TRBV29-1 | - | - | TGCAGCGTTGGGGAGACCTACGAGCAGTACTTC | CSVGETYEQYF
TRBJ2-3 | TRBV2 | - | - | TGTGCCAGCAGTCCCAACAGGGTATCAGATACGCAGTATTTT | CASSPNRVSDTQYF
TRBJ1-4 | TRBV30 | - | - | TGTGCCTGGAGCGCTACTCAACCGCCTGAAAAACTGTTTTTT | CAWSATQPPEKLFF
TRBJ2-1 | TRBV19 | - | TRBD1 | TGCGCCAGTATGCCGGGACAGGGACCCTACAATGAGCAGTTCTTC | CASMPGQGPYNEQFF
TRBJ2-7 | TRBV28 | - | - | TGTGCCAGCAGTTTATCCTTCCGGGACGAGCAGTACTTC | CASSLSFRDEQYF
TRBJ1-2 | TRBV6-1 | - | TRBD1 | TGTGCCAGCAGCCCTAGGACAGGGGGTCTCTATGGCTACACCTTC | CASSPRTGGLYGYTF
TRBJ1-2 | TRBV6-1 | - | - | TGTGCCAGCAGTGAATCCCGGTCCTATGGCTACACCTTC | CASSESRSYGYTF
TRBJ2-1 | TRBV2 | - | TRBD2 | TGTGCCAGCAGTGAATCCGGGACTAGCGGGAGGCAGTTCTTC | CASSESGTSGRQFF
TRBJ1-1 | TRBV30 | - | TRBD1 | TGTGCCTGGATAGGTAGACAGGGCTTAGGCACTGAAGCTTTCTTT | CAWIGRQGLGTEAFF
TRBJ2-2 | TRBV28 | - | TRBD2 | TGTGCCAGCAGCCTAGCGGGGGAGAACACCGGGGAGCTGTTTTTT | CASSLAGENTGELFF
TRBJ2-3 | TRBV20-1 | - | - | TGCAGTGCTCTGAACACAGATACGCAGTATTTT | CSALNTDTQYF
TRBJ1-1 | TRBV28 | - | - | TGTGCCAGCAGTTCACCCAGAGCAGGGAACACTGAAGCTTTCTTT | CASSSPRAGNTEAFF
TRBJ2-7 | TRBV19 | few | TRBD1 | TGTGCCAGTAGTATCGCTACCGGGACAGGGTACGAGCAGTACTTC | CASSIATGTGYEQYF
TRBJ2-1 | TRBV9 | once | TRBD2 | TGTGCCAGCAGCGTAGGAATAGCGGGAGCCTCCTACAATGAGCAGTTCTTC | CASSVGIAGASYNEQFF
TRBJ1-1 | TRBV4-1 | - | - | TGCGCCAGCAGCCAATTACAGGGTCTAACTGAAGCTTTCTTT | CASSQLQGLTEAFF